Sequencing of this T cell receptor beta chain was carried out in a study of neurological immune-mediated disorders. Every sequencing run produced over 190 million TCR-beta sequences, and the sequences from any one run covered 15-18 subjects. Via MiXCR, TCRdb re-called the 5' RACE reads, giving one row per CDR3 protein. This table has 65,000 to 90,000 distinct CDR3 sequences, approximately 3.4% appearing once. This clonotype was seen at least ten times. Trimming cost V 5 bases and J 3 bases, with 16 bases left between them. Per germline, CDR1 DFQATT and CDR2 SNEGSKA (reference sequence). The CDR3 covers 14 residues.

The origin of this receptor is a woman between 45 and 65 years old with multiple sclerosis. The material sequenced was PBMCs. V and J are TRBV20-1 and TRBJ1-1; no clear D gene. The CDR3 bases are TGCAGTGCTCATCGGTTTGCCAGGTACACTGAAGCTTTCTTT. This translates into CSAHRFARYTEAFF.